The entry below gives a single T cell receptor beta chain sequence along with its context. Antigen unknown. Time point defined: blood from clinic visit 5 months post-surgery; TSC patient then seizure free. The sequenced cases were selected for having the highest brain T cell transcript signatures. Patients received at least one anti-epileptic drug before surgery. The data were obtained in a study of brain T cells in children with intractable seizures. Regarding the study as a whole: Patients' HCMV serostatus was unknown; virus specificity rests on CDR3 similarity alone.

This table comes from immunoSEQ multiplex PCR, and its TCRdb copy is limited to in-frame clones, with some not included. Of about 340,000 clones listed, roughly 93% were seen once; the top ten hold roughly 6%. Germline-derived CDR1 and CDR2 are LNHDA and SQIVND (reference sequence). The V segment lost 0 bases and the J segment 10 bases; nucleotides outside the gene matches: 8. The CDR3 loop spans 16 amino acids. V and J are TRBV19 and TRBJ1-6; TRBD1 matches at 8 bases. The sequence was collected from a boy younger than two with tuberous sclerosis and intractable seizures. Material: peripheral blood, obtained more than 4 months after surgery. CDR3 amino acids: CASSIDLGDRSSPLHF. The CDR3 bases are TGTGCCAGTAGTATAGATCTGGGGGACAGGTCGTCACCCCTCCACTTT.